The 15 T cell receptor beta chains below all came from one sample that was sequenced in a study of T-cell reconstitution after alpha-beta-depleted transplantation in children. Unique molecular identifiers featured in how the TCRbeta library was prepared. TCRdb re-analysed the PCR reads in MiXCR, keeping a single row per CDR3 protein. Of 580,000 or so distinct CDR3 sequences in the sample, roughly 24% were seen once. This specimen consisted of PBMCs, mostly from graft donor cells, obtained 360 days after TCRalphabeta/CD19-depleted stem cell transplant. Every receptor here comes from a boy under two years old who had a stem cell transplant for acute myeloid leukemia, so the T cells may come from the graft donor.

This clonotype was detected only a few times. The chain couples TRBV15 to TRBJ2-1; TRBD1 matches 9 bases. The CDR3 contains 16 residues. Germline V gene lookup returns CDR1 LNHNV and CDR2 YYDKDF (reference sequence). The V and J ends lost 5 bases and 3 bases, in that order; junction bases with no gene match: 8. CDR3 DNA: TGTGCCACCAGCGAGACCGGGACAGGGATCTACAATGAGCAGTTCTTC. Residues: CATSETGTGIYNEQFF.

This clonotype has only a few counts. V usage is TRBV20-1 and J usage is TRBJ2-3; 8 bases are shared with TRBD2. The V segment lost 3 bases and the J segment 4 bases; nucleotides outside the gene matches: 6. The length of the CDR3 is 14 residues. CDR1 DFQATT and CDR2 SNEGSKA come from the germline V gene (reference sequence). CDR3 sequence reads: CSASRLASADTQYF. CDR3 DNA sequence: TGCAGTGCTAGTAGACTAGCGAGCGCAGATACGCAGTATTTT.

V gene TRBV7-3 combines with J gene TRBJ2-2, with 8 nucleotides matching TRBD1. Germline-derived CDR1 and CDR2 are SGHTA and FQGTGA. The length of the CDR3 is 16 residues. Trimming at V came to 1 base and at J to 5 bases, leaving 6 bases not matched to a gene. Here the CDR3 reads CASSLSPRGRTGELFF. For the CDR3, the DNA is TGTGCCAGCAGCTTAAGTCCCAGGGGGCGAACCGGGGAGCTGTTTTTT.

This clonotype was seen many times. The CDR3 DNA follows: TGTGCCAGCAGCTTAATGACTAGCGGGGGTCGGGCAGATACGCAGTATTTT. Protein: CASSLMTSGGRADTQYF. The genes are TRBV7-3 and TRBJ2-3, with 12 bases matching TRBD2. Germline lookup yields CDR1 SGHTA and CDR2 FQGTGA. The CDR3 runs to 17 residues. V lost 1 base to trimming and J lost 4 bases; unmatched junction nucleotides: 6.

Many counts were recorded for this clonotype. The J gene is TRBJ2-3, the V gene TRBV20-1, with TRBD2 identical over 8 bases. V was pared by 3 bases and J by 10 bases, with 6 bases of the junction left unmatched. CDR3 size: 12 residues. Germline V gene lookup returns CDR1 DFQATT and CDR2 SNEGSKA (reference sequence). CDR3 sequence reads: CSARSSGGAQYF. CDR3 DNA sequence: TGCAGTGCTAGGTCGAGCGGGGGTGCGCAGTATTTT.

This clonotype was observed at least ten times. The chain uses TRBV2 and TRBJ2-7; a weak D match, TRBD1 (5 bases). Germline V lookup: CDR1 SNHLY, CDR2 FYNNEI. CDR3 length: 11 amino acids. The V end lost 7 bases, the J end lost 13 bases, and 17 bases lay between the germline ends. CDR3 in amino acids: CASNAGVGEYV. CDR3 bases: TGTGCCAGCAACGCCGGCGTAGGGGAATACGTC.

This clonotype was counted between two and nine times. The junction departs from the called germline gene at one end, perhaps through a read error. This sequence joins TRBV7-2 and TRBJ2-5; weak D call: TRBD2 (6 bases). The CDR3 contains 13 residues. Looked up from germline, CDR1 is SGHTA and CDR2 is FQGNSA. The CDR3 DNA is TGTGCCAGCAGCCTAGCGCGCGCGGAGACCCAGTACTTC. This translates into CASSLARAETQYF.

This clonotype occurred many times. The chain recombines TRBV29-1 with TRBJ2-7; 11 nucleotides agree with TRBD1. The CDR3 length is 15 residues. V dropped 4 bases and J dropped 2; count of bases not matched to a gene: 7. Germline V CDR1 and CDR2: SQVTM, ANQGSEA. CDR3 amino acids: CSVVSGTGGTYEQYF. The CDR3 DNA reads TGCAGCGTTGTCTCCGGGACAGGGGGGACCTACGAGCAGTACTTC.

This clonotype has only a few counts. The rearrangement links TRBV29-1 to TRBJ2-5; unclear D gene. V lost 7 bases, J lost 2 bases, and 8 bases lay in between. The CDR3 sequence is 11 residues long. Germline CDR1 SQVTM, CDR2 ANQGSEA. CDR3 amino acids: CSASLQETQYF. CDR3 in DNA: TGCAGCGCGAGCTTACAAGAGACCCAGTACTTC.

This clonotype was seen only a few times. The chain recombines TRBV28 with TRBJ2-7; TRBD1 might be the D (5 bases). CDR3 length: 13 amino acids. CDR1 and CDR2 from the germline V gene are MDHEN and SYDVKM. The ends were cut back, 3 bases at V and 5 bases at J, with 11 bases in the middle. The CDR3 DNA reads TGTGCCAGCAGTTTCGACAGCCGACACGAGCAGTACGTC. Protein sequence: CASSFDSRHEQYV.

This chain links TRBV20-1 with TRBJ2-5; tentatively, D is TRBD1 (6 bases). Looked up from germline, CDR1 is DFQATT and CDR2 is SNEGSKA (reference sequence). V was clipped by 4 bases and J by 7 bases, with 22 bases between them. The CDR3 loop spans 15 amino acids. The CDR3 sequence is CSAKGSGANTRTQYF. CDR3 in DNA: TGCAGTGCTAAGGGATCAGGGGCCAATACCAGGACCCAGTACTTC.

V is TRBV20-1 and J is TRBJ2-3; TRBD1 matches 7 bases. The CDR3 totals 14 residues. Germline V gene sequence: CDR1 DFQATT, CDR2 SNEGSKA (reference sequence). The V segment lost 0 bases and the J segment 2 bases; nucleotides outside the gene matches: 2. CDR3 amino acids: CSARERGLTDTQYF. In nucleotides, the CDR3 is TGCAGTGCTAGAGAAAGGGGGCTCACAGATACGCAGTATTTT.

The sample holds many counts of this clonotype. The chain joins TRBV29-1 to TRBJ2-3; D is possibly TRBD2 (6 bases). Germline assignment: CDR1 SQVTM and CDR2 ANQGSEA. The V gene lost 1 base and the J gene lost 4 bases, with 9 bases spanning the gap. The CDR3 is 13 amino acids. The CDR3 reads CSVEGEVPDTQYF. Here the CDR3 DNA reads TGCAGCGTTGAAGGGGAGGTTCCAGATACGCAGTATTTT.

The chain combines TRBV28 with TRBJ2-7, with 11 bases matching TRBD2. Germline loops: CDR1 MDHEN, CDR2 SYDVKM. The CDR3 covers 14 residues. J gave up 4 bases and V 5 bases, and 4 bases lay outside the gene matches. In DNA form, the CDR3 reads TGTGCCAGCAGTCACGGGACTAGCGGATACGAGCAGTACGTC. Residues: CASSHGTSGYEQYV.

This clonotype came up many times. The V gene is TRBV6-5, the J gene TRBJ2-2; 7 bases map to TRBD1. Germline V gives CDR1 MNHEY, CDR2 SVGAGI. There are 14 residues in the CDR3. The J segment lost 7 bases and the V segment lost 0 bases, leaving 2 bases of the junction unmatched. The CDR3 spells CASSYSQGSGELFF. CDR3 nucleotides: TGTGCCAGCAGTTACTCACAGGGGAGCGGGGAGCTGTTTTTT.